This T cell receptor (beta chain) was documented in a study of early T cells in non-severe SARS-CoV-2 infection. The germline V gene encodes CDR1 SQVTM and CDR2 ANQGSEA. The CDR3 loop spans 14 amino acids. V was trimmed by 6 bases and J by 8 bases, leaving 20 bases between them. Attached unique molecular identifiers marked individual cDNA molecules. TCRdb re-called the 5' RACE reads through MiXCR, storing one row per CDR3 protein. The sample contains about 58,000 distinct CDR3 sequences, approximately 8% of which appear only once. This TCR was recovered from an adult who was a healthcare worker with PCR-confirmed SARS-CoV-2 infection or an uninfected control (not recorded which). The rearrangement uses TRBV29-1 and TRBJ2-1; weak D call: TRBD2 (6 bases). Sequencing input: whole blood. CDR3 nucleotide sequence: TGCAGCGTGCTCGGAGGGAGTAAAGTCGATGAGCAGTTCTTC. This codes for CSVLGGSKVDEQFF.